Detailed here is one T cell receptor beta chain. Its antigen is undetermined. The PCR had 60 Vbeta and 13 Jbeta primers. Original analysis: In a later analysis, of around 80 million unique beta chains, roughly 11 million appeared in at least two donors. Generated by immunoSEQ multiplex PCR, the TCRdb table keeps only in-frame clones and is missing some. Clonal size and the V and J genes are those of that table, whereas D and trimming came from the DNA. This table has 120,000 to 150,000 clones, more than 80% appearing once. The sample is drawn from a study of cytomegalovirus exposure and HLA in healthy donors. Study details: Across 350 to 500 genotyped donors, more than 75% landed in the Caucasian-associated ancestry cluster.

The study, taken as a whole, reports: The study flagged some 170 TCR beta chains as cytomegalovirus-associated. An analysis was carried out at a later point. It showed that HLA-associated TCR beta chains were more clonally expanded than equally common non-associated chains.

The TCR sequence derives from a woman between 40 and 50 years old in good health and CMV-seropositive. The source material was PBMCs.

The CDR3 DNA reads TGTGCCAGCAGCTTGGAAGGGGGCGCCTCAGGGTACTATGGCTACACCTTC. Translating it yields CASSLEGGASGYYGYTF. The chain is built from TRBV5-8 and TRBJ1-2; TRBD1 agrees at 7 bases. CDR1 SGHTS and CDR2 YDEGEE come from the germline V gene. V trimming: 0 bases; J trimming: 3 bases; junction bases outside the gene matches: 11. The CDR3 has 17 residues.